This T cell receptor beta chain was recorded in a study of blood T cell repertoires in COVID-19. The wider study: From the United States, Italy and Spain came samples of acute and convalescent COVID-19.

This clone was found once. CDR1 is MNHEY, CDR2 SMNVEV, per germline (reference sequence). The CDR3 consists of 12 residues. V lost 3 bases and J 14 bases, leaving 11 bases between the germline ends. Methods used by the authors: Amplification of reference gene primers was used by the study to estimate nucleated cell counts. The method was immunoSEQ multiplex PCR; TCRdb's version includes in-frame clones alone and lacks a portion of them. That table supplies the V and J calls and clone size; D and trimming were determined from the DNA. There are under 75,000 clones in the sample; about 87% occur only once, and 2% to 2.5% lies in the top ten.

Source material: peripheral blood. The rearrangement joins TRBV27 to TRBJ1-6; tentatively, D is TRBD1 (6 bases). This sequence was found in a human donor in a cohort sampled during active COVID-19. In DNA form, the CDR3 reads TGTGCCAGCAGTTTCGGGGGGGCGACCCTCCACTTT. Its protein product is CASSFGGATLHF.